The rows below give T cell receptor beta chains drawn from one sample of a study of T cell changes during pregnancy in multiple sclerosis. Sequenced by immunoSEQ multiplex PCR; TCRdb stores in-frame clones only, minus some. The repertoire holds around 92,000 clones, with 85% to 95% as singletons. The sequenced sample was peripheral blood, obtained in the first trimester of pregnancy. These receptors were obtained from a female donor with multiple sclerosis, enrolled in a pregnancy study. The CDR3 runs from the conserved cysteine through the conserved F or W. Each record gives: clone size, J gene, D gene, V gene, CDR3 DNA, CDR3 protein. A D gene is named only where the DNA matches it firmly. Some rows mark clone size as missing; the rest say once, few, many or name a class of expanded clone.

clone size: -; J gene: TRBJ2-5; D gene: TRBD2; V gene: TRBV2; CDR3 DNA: TGTGCCAGCAGAGGGGCTAGCGGGGGAGGTGAGACCCAGTACTTC; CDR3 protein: CASRGASGGGETQYF
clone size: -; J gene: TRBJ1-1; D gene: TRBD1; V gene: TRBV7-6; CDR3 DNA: TGTGCCAGCAGCTTAGGGCCAGTGACCTTCGACAGGGGTGACACTGAAGCTTTCTTT; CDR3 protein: CASSLGPVTFDRGDTEAFF
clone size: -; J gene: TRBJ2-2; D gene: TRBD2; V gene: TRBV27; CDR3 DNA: TGTGCCAGCAGTTTATGGGGGGGGAGGGAGCTGTTTTTT; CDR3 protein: CASSLWGGRELFF
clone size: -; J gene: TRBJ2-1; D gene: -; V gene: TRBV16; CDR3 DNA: TGTGCCAGCAGCCATGGGGCTAATGAGCAGTTCTTC; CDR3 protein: CASSHGANEQFF
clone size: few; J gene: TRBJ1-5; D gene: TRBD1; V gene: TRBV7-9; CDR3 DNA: TGTGCCAGCAGCTTCGGGACAGATAGCAATCAGCCCCAGCATTTT; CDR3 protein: CASSFGTDSNQPQHF
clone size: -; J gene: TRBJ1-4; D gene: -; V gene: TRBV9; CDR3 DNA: TGTGCCAGCAGCCCCCCCGGGCAGGGGCGGGAAAAACTGTTTTTT; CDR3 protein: CASSPPGQGREKLFF
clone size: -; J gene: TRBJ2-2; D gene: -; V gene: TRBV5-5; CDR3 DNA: TGTGCCAGCGGATCCCCCGGGACAATCGCCGGGGAGCTGTTTTTT; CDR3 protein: CASGSPGTIAGELFF
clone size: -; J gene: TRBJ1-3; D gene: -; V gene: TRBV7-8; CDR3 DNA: TGTGCCAGCAGCTCCGCCTTGGGCCCTGGAAACACCATATATTTT; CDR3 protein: CASSSALGPGNTIYF
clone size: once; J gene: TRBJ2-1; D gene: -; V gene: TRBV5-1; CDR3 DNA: TGCGCCAGCAGCGGGGAGGACAATGAGCAGTTCTTC; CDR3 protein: CASSGEDNEQFF
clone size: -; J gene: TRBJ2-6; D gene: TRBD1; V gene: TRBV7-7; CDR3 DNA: TGTGCTAGCAGCCCATACTCCGGGACAGGGTCCTCTGGGGCCAACGTCCTGACTTTC; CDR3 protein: CASSPYSGTGSSGANVLTF
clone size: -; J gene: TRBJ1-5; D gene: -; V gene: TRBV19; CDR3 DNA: TGTGCCAGTAGTATAACCAGTTATAGCAATCAGCCCCAGCATTTT; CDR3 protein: CASSITSYSNQPQHF
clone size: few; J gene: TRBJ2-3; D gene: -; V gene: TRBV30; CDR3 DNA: TGTACCGGGACAACCACCGGTACGCAGTATTTT; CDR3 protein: CTGTTTGTQYF
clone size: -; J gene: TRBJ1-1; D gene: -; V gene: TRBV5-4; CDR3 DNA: TGTGCCAGCAGCCCAACAGGACAGCTGAACACTGAAGCTTTCTTT; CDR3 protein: CASSPTGQLNTEAFF
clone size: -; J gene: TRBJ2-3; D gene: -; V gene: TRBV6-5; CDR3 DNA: TGTGCCAGCAGGGCCACGTCTAGCACAGATACGCAGTATTTT; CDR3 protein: CASRATSSTDTQYF
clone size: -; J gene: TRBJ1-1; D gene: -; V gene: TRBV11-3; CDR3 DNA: TGTGCCAGCAGCCTTACAGATTTCATGAACACTGAAGCTTTCTTT; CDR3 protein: CASSLTDFMNTEAFF
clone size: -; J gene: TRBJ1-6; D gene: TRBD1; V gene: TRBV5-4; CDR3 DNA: TGTGCCAGCAGCCAGGGGTGGACAGGGGAATCACCCCTCCACTTT; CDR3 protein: CASSQGWTGESPLHF
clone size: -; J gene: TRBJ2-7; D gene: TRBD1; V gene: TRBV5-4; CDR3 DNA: TGTGCCAGCAGCCCGGACAAGGGGGCCCCCTCCCTTCTACGAGCCGAGTACTTC; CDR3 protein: CASSPDKGAPSLLRAEYF
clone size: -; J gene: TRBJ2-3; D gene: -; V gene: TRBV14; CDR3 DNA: TGTGCCAGCAGCCAAGATGTGTCCAGGCTAAGCACAGATACGCAGTATTTT; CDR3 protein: CASSQDVSRLSTDTQYF
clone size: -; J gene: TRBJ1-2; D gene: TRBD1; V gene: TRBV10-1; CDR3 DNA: TGCGCCAGCAGTGAGTCAGGGGCAGGGGGCCGCTACACCTTC; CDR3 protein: CASSESGAGGRYTF
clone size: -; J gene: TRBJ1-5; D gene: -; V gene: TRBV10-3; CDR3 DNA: TGTGCCATCAGTGAGTCAGTACACAGCAATCAGCCCCAGCATTTT; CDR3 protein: CAISESVHSNQPQHF
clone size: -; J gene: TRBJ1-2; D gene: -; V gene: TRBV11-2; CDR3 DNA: TGTGCCAGCAGCTTAGGACCCCCCCGGGATGGCTACACCTTC; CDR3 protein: CASSLGPPRDGYTF
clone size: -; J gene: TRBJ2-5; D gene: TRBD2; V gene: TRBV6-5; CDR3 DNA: TGTGCCAGCAGTCGGGGGGGGGAGACCCAGTACTTC; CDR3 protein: CASSRGGETQYF
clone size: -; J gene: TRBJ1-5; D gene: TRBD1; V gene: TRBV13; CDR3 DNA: TGTGCCAGCAGCCGATTCAGGGGGCTCAGCAATCAGCCCCAGCATTTT; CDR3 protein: CASSRFRGLSNQPQHF
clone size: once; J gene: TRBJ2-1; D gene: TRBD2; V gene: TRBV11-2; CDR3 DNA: TGTGCCAGCAGCTTAGCCCACCTTACTAGCGGGGGTCCGAATGAGCAGTTCTTC; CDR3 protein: CASSLAHLTSGGPNEQFF
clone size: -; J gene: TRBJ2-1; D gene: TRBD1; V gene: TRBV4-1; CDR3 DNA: TGCGCCAGCAGCTCCCTTTTAGACAGGGGGGATGAGCAGTTCTTC; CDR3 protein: CASSSLLDRGDEQFF
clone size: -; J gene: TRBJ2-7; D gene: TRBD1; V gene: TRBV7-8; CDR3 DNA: TGTGCCAGCAGCTTGGGACAGAGCTCCTACGAGCAGTACTTC; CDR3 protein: CASSLGQSSYEQYF
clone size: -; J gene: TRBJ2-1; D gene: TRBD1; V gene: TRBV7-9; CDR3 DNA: TGTGCCAGCAGACCAGGGGGCTCAGATGAGCAGTTCTTC; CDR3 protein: CASRPGGSDEQFF